The 18 T cell receptor beta chains given below trace back to one sample, sequenced in a study of vaccination effects on CD4 cells after COVID-19. Assay used: immunoSEQ multiplex PCR; TCRdb lists only in-frame clones, some missing. The sample has about 73,000 clones; around 74% are singletons. Prior to sequencing, the ViraFEST assay stimulated PBMC with viral peptide pools, which expanded the antigen-specific CD4+ T cells. Culturing for about 9 days preceded CD4+ T cell isolation. None of the vaccinated had previously contracted SARS-CoV-2, and their nucleocapsid antibodies tested negative. These receptors' targets are unknown. The sample here was CD4+ T cells from PBMCs cultured with HCoV-NL63 spike peptides, taken before COVID-19 vaccination. The receptors originated from a human donor who received a COVID-19 vaccine.

The rearrangement links TRBV3-1 (or the pseudogene TRBV3-2) to TRBJ2-3, with TRBD2 identical over 8 bases. The CDR3 sequence is 16 residues long. Trimming removed 3 bases from V and 2 bases from J; junction bases left unmatched: 7. Germline CDR1 is LGHDT and CDR2 is YNNKEL (reference sequence). The CDR3 loop is CASSHFQRGFTDTQYF. The CDR3, as DNA: TGTGCCAGCAGCCACTTCCAGCGGGGGTTCACAGATACGCAGTATTTT.

V is TRBV24-1 and J is TRBJ2-1; a weak D match, TRBD2 (5 bases). Looked up from germline, CDR1 is KGHDR and CDR2 is SFDVKD. The CDR3 sequence is 16 residues long. V was trimmed by 2 bases and J by 1 base, leaving 11 bases between them. The CDR3 protein is CATSDSRGSSYNEQFF. The CDR3 DNA sequence: TGTGCCACCAGTGATTCACGGGGTAGTTCCTACAATGAGCAGTTCTTC.

The V gene is TRBV5-8, the J gene TRBJ2-5; 9 bases are a match to TRBD1. The CDR3 spans 15 residues. Trimming cost V 1 base and J 4 bases; bases outside gene matches: 5. In germline, CDR1 is SGHTS, CDR2 YDEGEE. This CDR3 is CASSLTGGRGETQYF. CDR3 nucleotide sequence: TGTGCCAGCAGCTTGACAGGGGGCCGAGGAGAGACCCAGTACTTC.

The chain is built from TRBV24-1 and TRBJ2-3; 7 bases match TRBD1. The CDR3 has 15 amino acids. V lost 2 bases and J lost 5; bases outside the gene matches: 6. Germline CDR1 and CDR2: KGHDR and SFDVKD. CDR3 coding DNA: TGTGCCACCAGTGATTCCGGACAGGCCGTAGATACGCAGTATTTT. This gives the protein CATSDSGQAVDTQYF.

The V and J genes are TRBV5-4 and TRBJ2-2; 9 nucleotides agree with TRBD1. V dropped 3 bases and J dropped 6; count of bases not matched to a gene: 9. The CDR3 extends over 16 amino acids. Germline loops: CDR1 SGHNT, CDR2 YYREEE (reference sequence). CDR3: CASSSGTGQGAGELFF. As DNA, the CDR3 is TGTGCCAGCAGCTCCGGGACAGGGCAGGGTGCCGGGGAGCTGTTTTTT. Variable domain in full (rest from reference TRBV5-4 and TRBJ2-2): ETGVTQSPTHLIKTRGQQVTLRCSSQSGHNTVSWYQQALGQGPQFIFQYYREEENGRGNFPPRFSGLQFPNYSSELNVNALELDDSALYLCASSSGTGQGAGELFFGEGSRLTVL.

CDR3 sequence (DNA): TGTGCCAGCAGGTCCTCTAGGGGGCCCCACAATGAGCAGTTCTTC. Protein sequence: CASRSSRGPHNEQFF. The rearrangement uses TRBV5-6 and TRBJ2-1, with TRBD1 identical over 7 bases. V lost 5 bases to trimming and J lost 5 bases; unmatched junction nucleotides: 10. From germline, CDR1 is SGHDT and CDR2 YYEEEE. CDR3 length: 15 residues.

The chain uses TRBV5-1 and TRBJ2-3; no clear D. CDR1 is SGHRS, CDR2 YFSETQ, per germline. Trimming shortened V by 1 base and J by 5 bases, and 5 bases separated the two germline ends. The length of the CDR3 is 12 residues. The CDR3 here is CASSLNLDTQYF. CDR3 bases: TGCGCCAGCAGCTTGAATTTAGATACGCAGTATTTT.

The chain uses TRBV28 and TRBJ1-2, with TRBD1 matching over 10 bases. The CDR3 length is 14 residues. CDR1 and CDR2 (germline): MDHEN, SYDVKM. The ends lost 7 bases at V and 4 bases at J; junction bases unmatched: 6. The CDR3 coding sequence is TGTGCCAGCAACAGCCGGGACAGGGGCTATGGCTACACCTTC. Translated: CASNSRDRGYGYTF.

V and J are TRBV7-2 and TRBJ2-2, with D possibly matching TRBD1 (5 bases). Between the trimmed V and J ends, which lost 1 base and 3 bases, there was a span of 12 bases. In germline, CDR1 is SGHTA, CDR2 FQGNSA. CDR3 length equals 16 residues. In DNA form, the CDR3 reads TGTGCCAGCAGCTTAGTGTCAGGACATCACACCGGGGAGCTGTTTTTT. It is translated as CASSLVSGHHTGELFF.

This chain connects TRBV29-1 to TRBJ2-2; D is unresolved. The CDR3 extends over 14 amino acids. V was trimmed by 2 bases and J by 1 base, leaving 8 bases between them. Germline CDR1 is SQVTM and CDR2 is ANQGSEA. CDR3 region: CSVEKQMNTGELFF. CDR3 DNA sequence: TGCAGCGTTGAAAAACAAATGAACACCGGGGAGCTGTTTTTT.

The CDR3 spells CASSINTGRGNIQYF. CDR3 sequence (DNA): TGTGCCAGCAGTATAAACACAGGTCGTGGAAACATTCAGTACTTC. The chain carries TRBV28 and TRBJ2-4; weak D call: TRBD1 (5 bases). Germline V CDR1 and CDR2: MDHEN, SYDVKM. The ends were cut back, 5 bases at V and 6 bases at J, with 17 bases in the middle. This CDR3 is built from 15 residues.

The chain carries TRBV30 and TRBJ2-3, with TRBD2 identical over 8 bases. The germline V gene has CDR1 GTSNPN and CDR2 SVGIG (reference sequence). The CDR3 extends over 15 amino acids. V gave up 2 bases and J gave up 4 bases; unmatched junction bases: 8. As DNA, the CDR3 is TGTGCCTGGAGTCCCAGCGGGGGTAGGGCAGATACGCAGTATTTT. It translates to CAWSPSGGRADTQYF.

The gene calls are TRBV10-2 and TRBJ1-2; 8 nucleotides line up with TRBD1. V was clipped by 10 bases and J by 0 bases; unmatched bases: 7. Germline lookup yields CDR1 WSHSY and CDR2 SAAADI. The CDR3 sequence is 14 residues long. The CDR3 coding sequence is TGCGCCACCTTGGACAGGGCCACTAACTATGGCTACACCTTC. This translates into CATLDRATNYGYTF.

The chain joins TRBV18 to TRBJ1-1; D gene ambiguous. CDR3 length: 13 amino acids. Deletions cut 4 bases from V and 9 bases from J, with 15 bases between. From germline, CDR1 is KGHSH and CDR2 LQKENI. DNA of the CDR3: TGTGCCAGCTCACGCGATGACGCGGCCCAAGCTTTCTTT. It translates to CASSRDDAAQAFF.

The chain combines TRBV2 with TRBJ1-1; D uncertain. Trimming cost V 4 bases and J 5 bases, with 11 bases left between them. CDR3 length: 13 amino acids. Looked up from germline, CDR1 is SNHLY and CDR2 is FYNNEI. CDR3 amino acids: CASSVLLVTEAFF. CDR3 DNA: TGTGCCAGCAGTGTCCTTCTGGTAACTGAAGCTTTCTTT.

This chain joins TRBV5-4 and TRBJ1-3; 7 positions match TRBD1. Germline loops: CDR1 SGHNT, CDR2 YYREEE (reference sequence). The CDR3 spans 16 residues. With 3 bases clipped from V and 0 bases from J, the junction kept 6 bases outside the gene matches. The CDR3 protein is CASSSKRDSSGNTIYF. CDR3 in DNA: TGTGCCAGCAGCTCGAAGCGGGACAGCTCTGGAAACACCATATATTTT.

The genes are TRBV15 and TRBJ1-6, with 9 bases lining up with TRBD1. Germline loops: CDR1 LNHNV, CDR2 YYDKDF (reference sequence). The CDR3 sequence is 15 residues long. V gave up 3 bases and J gave up 6 bases; unmatched junction bases: 3. The CDR3, as DNA: TGTGCCACCAGCAGGGAGGACAGGGGTAATTCACCCCTCCACTTT. The encoded protein is CATSREDRGNSPLHF.

This clone was seen only a few times. The chain uses TRBV19 and TRBJ1-5, with 7 bases that match TRBD1. With V trimmed by 5 bases and J by 0 bases, 7 bases remained unmatched. There are 16 residues in the CDR3. Looked up from germline, CDR1 is LNHDA and CDR2 is SQIVND (reference sequence). CDR3 sequence: CASSVQTGPSNQPQHF. The CDR3 region has the DNA TGTGCCAGTAGTGTCCAGACAGGGCCTAGCAATCAGCCCCAGCATTTT.